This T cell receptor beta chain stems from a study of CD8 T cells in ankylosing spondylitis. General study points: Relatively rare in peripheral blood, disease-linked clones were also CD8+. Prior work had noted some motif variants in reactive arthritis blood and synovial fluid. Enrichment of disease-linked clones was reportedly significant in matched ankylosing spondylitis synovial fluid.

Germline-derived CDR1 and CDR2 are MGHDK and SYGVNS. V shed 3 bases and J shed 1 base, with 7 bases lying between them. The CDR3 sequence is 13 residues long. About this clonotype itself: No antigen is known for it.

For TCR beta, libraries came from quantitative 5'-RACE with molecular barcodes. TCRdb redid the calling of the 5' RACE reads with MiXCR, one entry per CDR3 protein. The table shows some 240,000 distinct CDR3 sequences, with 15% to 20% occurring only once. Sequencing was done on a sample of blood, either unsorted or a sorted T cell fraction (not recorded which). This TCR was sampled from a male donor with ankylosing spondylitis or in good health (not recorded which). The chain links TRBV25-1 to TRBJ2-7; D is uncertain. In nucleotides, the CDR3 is TGTGCCAGCAGTGATGCTAGGTCCTACGAGCAGTACTTC. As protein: CASSDARSYEQYF.